This TCR beta chain is from a study of blood T cell repertoires in COVID-19. Study-wide background: There were acute and convalescent COVID-19 samples, and they came from the United States, Italy and Spain. Sources were T cells, B-cell-depleted T cells, or PBMCs; the material itself was cDNA or gDNA.

Germline loops: CDR1 MNHEY, CDR2 SVGAGI. CDR3 length equals 13 residues. The J segment lost 4 bases and the V segment lost 6 bases, leaving 5 bases of the junction unmatched. Methods used by the authors: Counts of nucleated cells, estimated from reference gene primer amplification, were obtained. Sequencing was performed with immunoSEQ multiplex PCR; in TCRdb, only in-frame clones are kept and a portion is missing. From that table come the V and J calls and clone size; the DNA was used to work out D and trimming. The sample comprises roughly 250,000 clones, about 85% of which are singletons, and about 0.93% rests with the top ten. Comments on this clone: The sample holds other DNA sequences that translate to the same CDR3.

The clonotype comes from a man aged 40-49 years with acute or convalescent COVID-19. The V and J genes are TRBV6-5 and TRBJ2-7, with TRBD1 matching over 8 bases. Material for sequencing was peripheral blood. CDR3 region: CASSRGPSYEQYF. CDR3 nucleotides: TGTGCCAGCAGCAGGGGGCCCTCGTACGAGCAGTACTTC.